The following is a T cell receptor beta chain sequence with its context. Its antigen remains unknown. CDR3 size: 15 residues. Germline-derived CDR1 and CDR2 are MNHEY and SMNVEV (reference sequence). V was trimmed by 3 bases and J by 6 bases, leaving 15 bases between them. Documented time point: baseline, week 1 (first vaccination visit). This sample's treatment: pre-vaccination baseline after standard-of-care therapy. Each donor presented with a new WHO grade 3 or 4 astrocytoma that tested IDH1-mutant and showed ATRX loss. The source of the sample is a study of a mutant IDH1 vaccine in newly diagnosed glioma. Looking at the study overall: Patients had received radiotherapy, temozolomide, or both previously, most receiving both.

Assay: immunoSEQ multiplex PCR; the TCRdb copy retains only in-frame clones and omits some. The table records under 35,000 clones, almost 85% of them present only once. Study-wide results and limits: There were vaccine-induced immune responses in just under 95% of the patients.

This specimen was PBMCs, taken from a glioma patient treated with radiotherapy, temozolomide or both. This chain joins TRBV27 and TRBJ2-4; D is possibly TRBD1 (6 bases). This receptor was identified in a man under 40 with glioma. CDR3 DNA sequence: TGTGCCAGCAGTTTGACAGGCCTCCCCCCAAACATTCAGTACTTC. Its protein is CASSLTGLPPNIQYF.